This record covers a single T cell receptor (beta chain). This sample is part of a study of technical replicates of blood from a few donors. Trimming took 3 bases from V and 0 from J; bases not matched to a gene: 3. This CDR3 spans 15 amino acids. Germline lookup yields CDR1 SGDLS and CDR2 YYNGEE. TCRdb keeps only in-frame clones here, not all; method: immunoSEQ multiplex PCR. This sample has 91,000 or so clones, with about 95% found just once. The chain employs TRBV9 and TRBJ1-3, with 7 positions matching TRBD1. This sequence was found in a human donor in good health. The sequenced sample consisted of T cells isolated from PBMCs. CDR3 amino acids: CASSARDSSGNTIYF. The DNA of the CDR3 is TGTGCCAGCAGCGCCAGGGACAGCTCTGGAAACACCATATATTTT.